These T cell receptor beta chains were read from a single sample in a study of beta chain features in type 1 diabetes. Using immunoSEQ multiplex PCR, the repertoire was profiled, and TCRdb retains in-frame clones only, with some absent. The profile shows 95,000 to 150,000 clones, 16% of them singletons. Specimen: central memory CD4+ T cells from blood. These receptors were taken from a young man with type 1 diabetes. The CDR3 runs from the conserved cysteine through the conserved F or W. Fields, in order: clone size, J gene, V gene, D gene, CDR3 DNA, CDR3 protein. A D gene is named only where the DNA matches it firmly. The size entry is marked missing in some rows and otherwise reads once, few, many or a size class.

.	TRBJ1-3	TRBV30	.	TGTGCCTGGAGTCAGGGTACTGGAAACACCATATATTTT	CAWSQGTGNTIYF
few	TRBJ1-4	TRBV10-3	.	TGTGCCATCAGTGAGTTCAGGGCCCCTAATGAAAAACTGTTTTTT	CAISEFRAPNEKLFF
.	TRBJ2-1	TRBV19	.	TGTGCCAGTTCATTACCGGGGAACTACAATGAGCAGTTCTTC	CASSLPGNYNEQFF
.	TRBJ1-2	TRBV29-1	.	TGCAGCGTTGACCCCGCCAACTATGGCTACACCTTC	CSVDPANYGYTF
few	TRBJ2-5	TRBV11-3	TRBD1	TGTGCCAGCAGCCCGACGCCGGGACAGGGGATAGAGACCCAGTACTTC	CASSPTPGQGIETQYF
many	TRBJ2-1	TRBV7-9	TRBD2	TGTGCCAGCAGTTCGGGGACTAGCGATAGAAACCAGTTCTTC	CASSSGTSDRNQFF
few	TRBJ2-5	TRBV29-1	TRBD2	TGCAGCGTGGGAGGGCCTAGCGGGGGAGAGACCCAGTACTTC	CSVGGPSGGETQYF
few	TRBJ1-2	TRBV7-2	.	TGTGCCAGCAGCTTAGGGGGCGCGTATTATGGCTACACCTTC	CASSLGGAYYGYTF
.	TRBJ2-2	TRBV25-1	TRBD1	TGTGCCAGCAGTAGAGAATGGGGACAGGGGCGTACCGGGGAGCTGTTTTTT	CASSREWGQGRTGELFF
few	TRBJ1-1	TRBV29-1	.	TGCAGCGCCCAAGGGGGTGAAGCTTTCTTT	CSAQGGEAFF
few	TRBJ2-3	TRBV6-6	TRBD2	TGTGCCAGCAGTTACGCTCCTAGCGGTCCCACAGATACGCAGTATTTT	CASSYAPSGPTDTQYF
many	TRBJ2-5	TRBV7-2	.	TGTGCCAGCAGCTCACGCTCGGGGCAGACCCAGTACTTC	CASSSRSGQTQYF
few	TRBJ1-6	TRBV30	.	TGTGCCTGGAGGGTCGGACACATTAATTCACCCCTCCACTTT	CAWRVGHINSPLHF
.	TRBJ2-1	TRBV2	.	TGTGCCAGCAGTGAAGGGACCTACAATGAGCAGTTCTTC	CASSEGTYNEQFF
.	TRBJ2-3	TRBV5-4	TRBD2	TGTGCCAGCAGCTTCATGCTAGCGGGGGGCACAGATACGCAGTATTTT	CASSFMLAGGTDTQYF
.	TRBJ1-2	TRBV29-1	TRBD1	TGCAGCGTGGAGGAGGGGGCTGGTGGCTACACCTTC	CSVEEGAGGYTF
.	TRBJ1-4	TRBV9	TRBD1	TGTGCCAGCAGCGCAACAGGGGGCGCGGATGAAAAACTGTTTTTT	CASSATGGADEKLFF
few	TRBJ2-6	TRBV9	.	TGTGCCAGCAGCTCACAGGGCGCTGGGGCCAACGTCCTGACTTTC	CASSSQGAGANVLTF
few	TRBJ1-3	TRBV30	.	TGTGCCTGGGAATCTTGGGTCTCTGGAAACACCATATATTTT	CAWESWVSGNTIYF
few	TRBJ2-7	TRBV7-8	.	TGTGCCAGCAGCTTAACTTTCACAGGATCCTACGAGCAGTACTTC	CASSLTFTGSYEQYF
.	TRBJ2-5	TRBV29-1	.	TGCGGCGCCACGCCCGGGGGGCTGAAGACCCAGTACTTC	CGATPGGLKTQYF
.	TRBJ1-5	TRBV30	TRBD1	TGTGCCTGGAGTGTTGGGGACAGAGAAACATATAGCAATCAGCCCCAGCATTTT	CAWSVGDRETYSNQPQHF
few	TRBJ2-5	TRBV7-2	.	TGTGCCAGCAGCCCGCTAGCGCAAGAGACCCAGTACTTC	CASSPLAQETQYF
.	TRBJ2-7	TRBV6-6	TRBD2	TGTGCCAGCAGTTACTCGGGCGGGAGCGAGGGTGAGCAGTACTTC	CASSYSGGSEGEQYF
few	TRBJ2-1	TRBV7-2	TRBD2	TGTGCCAGCAGCCCCAATCTAGCGGGGACCTACAATGAGCAGTTCTTC	CASSPNLAGTYNEQFF
few	TRBJ2-1	TRBV29-1	.	TGCAGCGTTGAGCCAGTAGTGGATGAGCAGTTCTTC	CSVEPVVDEQFF
few	TRBJ2-6	TRBV7-3	.	TGTGCCAGCAGCTTAACGGGGCAAGGGAGCTCTGGGGCCAACGTCCTGACTTTC	CASSLTGQGSSGANVLTF
.	TRBJ1-4	TRBV7-2	.	TGTGCCAGCAGCTTAGACCGTGGAAAACTGTTTTTT	CASSLDRGKLFF
few	TRBJ2-5	TRBV7-2	.	TGTGCCAGCAGCTTTGGCAGGGGAGAGACCCAGTACTTC	CASSFGRGETQYF
many	TRBJ2-7	TRBV7-2	.	TGTGCCAGCAGCTTCGGCGGGTCCTCCTACGAGCAGTACTTC	CASSFGGSSYEQYF
.	TRBJ2-7	TRBV5-1	.	TGCGCCAGCAGCTTGAGCCAGCCTGGCGACCACGAGCAGTACTTC	CASSLSQPGDHEQYF
many	TRBJ1-6	TRBV30	TRBD1	TGTGCCTGGAGTGTGGTCGGACAGGGGAATTCACCCCTCCACTTT	CAWSVVGQGNSPLHF
many	TRBJ1-2	TRBV6-6	.	TGTGCCATCTGGGGGGGGAACTATGGCTACACCTTC	CAIWGGNYGYTF
.	TRBJ2-3	TRBV29-1	.	TGCAGCGTTGAACGGACGGGGCCGGGTGATACGCAGTATTTT	CSVERTGPGDTQYF
.	TRBJ1-1	TRBV29-1	.	TGCAGCTCACGTGGGGGCGGCACTGAAGCTTTCTTT	CSSRGGGTEAFF
.	TRBJ2-3	TRBV4-2	.	TGTGCCAGCAGCCAAGATCCCGGGCTTACAGATACGCAGTATTTT	CASSQDPGLTDTQYF
few	TRBJ2-6	TRBV27	TRBD1	TGTGCCAGCAGTTCACAGGGGGCTGGGGCCAACGTCCTGACTTTC	CASSSQGAGANVLTF
.	TRBJ1-2	TRBV14	.	TGTGCCAGCAGCCAAGATCTTGTAGGTGGCTACACCTTC	CASSQDLVGGYTF
once	TRBJ2-6	TRBV5-1	.	TGCGCCAGCAGCCCATCCGGGGCCAACGTCCTGACTTTC	CASSPSGANVLTF
few	TRBJ2-1	TRBV2	.	TGTGCCAGTCGGGCTGCCTTATCCTACAATGAGCAGTTCTTC	CASRAALSYNEQFF
few	TRBJ2-5	TRBV11-2	.	TGTGCCAGCAGTTTAAACCAAGAGACCCAGTACTTC	CASSLNQETQYF
.	TRBJ1-2	TRBV29-1	.	TGCAGCACGACGCGACGGGTCTATGGCTACACCTTC	CSTTRRVYGYTF
few	TRBJ2-5	TRBV7-2	.	TGTGCCAGCAGCTTAGAACTACTAGCAACCCAGTACTTC	CASSLELLATQYF
few	TRBJ2-7	TRBV5-4	.	TGTGCCAGCAGCTTGGCGGGCAGCCCTACGGGGCAGTACTTC	CASSLAGSPTGQYF
.	TRBJ2-3	TRBV7-6	.	TGTGCCAGCAGCCCTAGATACAGGGCTAGCACAGATACGCAGTATTTT	CASSPRYRASTDTQYF
few	TRBJ2-7	TRBV7-9	.	TGTGCCAGCAGCTTAGCGGCCCTATCCTACGAGCAGTACTTC	CASSLAALSYEQYF
.	TRBJ2-1	TRBV6-4	TRBD1	TGTGCCAGCAGTGACTCCTCGACAGGGCGGAATGAGCAGTTCTTC	CASSDSSTGRNEQFF